Listed below are T cell receptor beta chains from one sample, sequenced in a study of T cell responses to AZD1222 COVID-19 vaccine. TCRdb keeps only in-frame clones here, not all; method: immunoSEQ multiplex PCR. The sample contains 90,000 to 120,000 clones, around 94% of which appear only once. Sequences were derived from peripheral blood, sampled on day 0 of AZD1222 vaccination. These receptors originate from an adult in good health. Both conserved end residues are part of each CDR3. Fields, in order: J gene, clone size, V gene, D gene, CDR3 DNA, CDR3 protein. The D gene is left open where the match is weak. Expanded clones get a size class; other rows say once, few or many, or leave the size out.

j_call: TRBJ1-1; clone_size: .; v_call: TRBV7-9; d_call: TRBD1; cdr3_nt: TGTGCCAGCAGCTCCCCACCGGGACAGGGGGCTCTCGGCACTGAAGCTTTCTTT; cdr3_aa: CASSSPPGQGALGTEAFF
j_call: TRBJ1-5; clone_size: once; v_call: TRBV7-8; d_call: .; cdr3_nt: TGTGCCAGCAGCGAGCAGGAGTATAGCAATCAGCCCCAGCATTTT; cdr3_aa: CASSEQEYSNQPQHF
j_call: TRBJ2-5; clone_size: .; v_call: TRBV5-5; d_call: .; cdr3_nt: TGTGCCAGCAGTACGCAACCGGGGGCCCCCGTGTTGAGAGAGACCCAGTACTTC; cdr3_aa: CASSTQPGAPVLRETQYF
j_call: TRBJ1-6; clone_size: .; v_call: TRBV7-9; d_call: .; cdr3_nt: TGTGCCAGCAGCGGCCATTTGTCGGATAATTCACCCCTCCACTTT; cdr3_aa: CASSGHLSDNSPLHF
j_call: TRBJ1-1; clone_size: .; v_call: TRBV6-5; d_call: .; cdr3_nt: TGTGCCAGCAAACTGAGTTTGAACACTGAAGCTTTCTTT; cdr3_aa: CASKLSLNTEAFF
j_call: TRBJ1-1; clone_size: .; v_call: TRBV4-1; d_call: .; cdr3_nt: TGCGCCAGCAGCCAACAGGTACGCATGAACACTGAAGCTTTCTTT; cdr3_aa: CASSQQVRMNTEAFF
j_call: TRBJ2-7; clone_size: .; v_call: TRBV19; d_call: .; cdr3_nt: TGTGCCAGTAGTATAAACTCAGGGCGCGAGCAGTACTTC; cdr3_aa: CASSINSGREQYF
j_call: TRBJ2-7; clone_size: .; v_call: TRBV4-2; d_call: .; cdr3_nt: TGTGCCAGCAGCCAAGATGGGCTAGCCGCCACCTACGAGCAGTACTTC; cdr3_aa: CASSQDGLAATYEQYF
j_call: TRBJ1-1; clone_size: few; v_call: TRBV15; d_call: .; cdr3_nt: TGTGCCACCAGCAGAGATGGGAGGGGTGAAGCTTTCTTT; cdr3_aa: CATSRDGRGEAFF
j_call: TRBJ2-7; clone_size: once; v_call: TRBV5-5; d_call: TRBD1; cdr3_nt: TGTGCCAGCAGCCCCCTGTTAGGGACAGCATCCTACGAGCAGTACTTC; cdr3_aa: CASSPLLGTASYEQYF
j_call: TRBJ1-5; clone_size: .; v_call: TRBV19; d_call: .; cdr3_nt: TGTGCCAGTAGGAGACAGAGTTATAGCAATCAGCCCCAGCATTTT; cdr3_aa: CASRRQSYSNQPQHF
j_call: TRBJ1-4; clone_size: .; v_call: TRBV6-2/TRBV6-3; d_call: .; cdr3_nt: TGTGCCAGCAGCCACATCCGGGGACATAGGGATGAAAAACTGTTTTTT; cdr3_aa: CASSHIRGHRDEKLFF
j_call: TRBJ1-2; clone_size: .; v_call: TRBV19; d_call: TRBD1; cdr3_nt: TGTGCCAGTAGACTACAGGGGAGCGGCTACACCTTC; cdr3_aa: CASRLQGSGYTF
j_call: TRBJ2-7; clone_size: .; v_call: TRBV28; d_call: .; cdr3_nt: TGTGCCAGCAGTGGTCTCAGCGATTCCTACGAGCAGTACTTC; cdr3_aa: CASSGLSDSYEQYF
j_call: TRBJ2-3; clone_size: .; v_call: TRBV4-3; d_call: TRBD2; cdr3_nt: TGCGCCAGCAGCCAAGTTTTTAGCGGGGGGGGCACAGATACGCAGTATTTT; cdr3_aa: CASSQVFSGGGTDTQYF
j_call: TRBJ1-3; clone_size: .; v_call: TRBV3-1/TRBV3-2; d_call: TRBD1; cdr3_nt: TGTGCCAGCACCTCCGAGGCGGGACAGGGAGGAAACACCATATATTTT; cdr3_aa: CASTSEAGQGGNTIYF
j_call: TRBJ2-7; clone_size: .; v_call: TRBV11-3; d_call: .; cdr3_nt: TGTGCCAGCAGTACAGGGTTGGAGGAATACGAGCAGTACTTC; cdr3_aa: CASSTGLEEYEQYF
j_call: TRBJ1-1; clone_size: .; v_call: TRBV6-5; d_call: .; cdr3_nt: TGTGCCAGCAGCCTAACTACCTGGGACACTGAAGCTTTCTTT; cdr3_aa: CASSLTTWDTEAFF
j_call: TRBJ2-1; clone_size: .; v_call: TRBV24-1; d_call: .; cdr3_nt: TGTGCCACCAGTGACCCCGTGGGGGGCGAGGATGAGCAGTTCTTC; cdr3_aa: CATSDPVGGEDEQFF
j_call: TRBJ2-3; clone_size: .; v_call: TRBV6-5; d_call: TRBD1; cdr3_nt: TGTGCCAGCAGTTGGACAGGCAGAGCCCCAGATACGCAGTATTTT; cdr3_aa: CASSWTGRAPDTQYF
j_call: TRBJ2-7; clone_size: .; v_call: TRBV28; d_call: TRBD1; cdr3_nt: TGTGCCAGCAGTTCCGGGAGGACAGGGGGCTCCTACGAGCAGTACTTC; cdr3_aa: CASSSGRTGGSYEQYF
j_call: TRBJ1-1; clone_size: once; v_call: TRBV19; d_call: TRBD1; cdr3_nt: TGTGCCAGTAGTTTTCAGGGGGCGGGTGAAGCTTTCTTT; cdr3_aa: CASSFQGAGEAFF
j_call: TRBJ2-5; clone_size: .; v_call: TRBV15; d_call: .; cdr3_nt: TGTGCCACTAAAAGGGGCCAAGAGACCCAGTACTTC; cdr3_aa: CATKRGQETQYF
j_call: TRBJ2-7; clone_size: .; v_call: TRBV14; d_call: .; cdr3_nt: TGTGCCAGCAGCACCCCCGAAGTGGGGGAGCAGTACTTC; cdr3_aa: CASSTPEVGEQYF
j_call: TRBJ2-7; clone_size: .; v_call: TRBV5-1; d_call: TRBD2; cdr3_nt: TGCGCCAGCAAGGGACTAGCGGGAGGTAACGAGCAGTACTTC; cdr3_aa: CASKGLAGGNEQYF
j_call: TRBJ1-1; clone_size: .; v_call: TRBV6-5; d_call: .; cdr3_nt: TGTGCCAGCAGCTCGCAGGAGGGAGGGCTCGAGGCTTTCTTT; cdr3_aa: CASSSQEGGLEAFF
j_call: TRBJ2-3; clone_size: .; v_call: TRBV30; d_call: TRBD1; cdr3_nt: TGTGCCTGGAGTATACCTCGACAGGGGCTCACAGATACGCAGTATTTT; cdr3_aa: CAWSIPRQGLTDTQYF
j_call: TRBJ2-1; clone_size: .; v_call: TRBV6-6; d_call: .; cdr3_nt: TGTGCCGCACAATCCAGAGGTGAGCAGTTCTTC; cdr3_aa: CAAQSRGEQFF
j_call: TRBJ1-3; clone_size: .; v_call: TRBV19; d_call: .; cdr3_nt: TGTGCCAGTAGTGTCGTGACCTCTGGAAACACCATATATTTT; cdr3_aa: CASSVVTSGNTIYF
j_call: TRBJ2-4; clone_size: .; v_call: TRBV27; d_call: TRBD2; cdr3_nt: TGTGCCAGCAGGAGAGACGGACTAGCGGGAGGAAACATTCAGTACTTC; cdr3_aa: CASRRDGLAGGNIQYF
j_call: TRBJ2-7; clone_size: .; v_call: TRBV20-1; d_call: .; cdr3_nt: TGCAGTGCTAGTATCCGGGAGCAGTACTTC; cdr3_aa: CSASIREQYF
j_call: TRBJ2-1; clone_size: .; v_call: TRBV27; d_call: TRBD2; cdr3_nt: TGTGCCAGCAGTTTAGGGGAGGGCCTAGGCAATGAGCAGTTCTTC; cdr3_aa: CASSLGEGLGNEQFF
j_call: TRBJ1-1; clone_size: once; v_call: TRBV7-3; d_call: .; cdr3_nt: TGTGCCAGCAGCTTAGGGGAGAACACTGAAGCTTTCTTT; cdr3_aa: CASSLGENTEAFF
j_call: TRBJ1-1; clone_size: .; v_call: TRBV7-2; d_call: .; cdr3_nt: TGTGCCAGCCGGGGGGATTTCATGAACACTGAAGCTTTCTTT; cdr3_aa: CASRGDFMNTEAFF
j_call: TRBJ2-3; clone_size: .; v_call: TRBV5-5; d_call: .; cdr3_nt: TGTGCCAGCAGCTTGAGGACAGATACGCAGTATTTT; cdr3_aa: CASSLRTDTQYF
j_call: TRBJ1-6; clone_size: .; v_call: TRBV11-2; d_call: .; cdr3_nt: TGTGCCAGCAGCTTAGAAGGGCAGGGGAATTCACCCCTCCACTTT; cdr3_aa: CASSLEGQGNSPLHF
j_call: TRBJ2-3; clone_size: .; v_call: TRBV15; d_call: .; cdr3_nt: TGTGCCACCAGTGTAACCCGGCCCACGCAGTATTTT; cdr3_aa: CATSVTRPTQYF
j_call: TRBJ1-2; clone_size: .; v_call: TRBV13; d_call: TRBD1; cdr3_nt: TGTGCCAGCAGTGCTGGACAGGTTTGCTCCTTC; cdr3_aa: CASSAGQVCSF